This record covers a single T cell receptor beta chain. Its antigen is unidentified. This sample is part of a study of shared clonotypes between healthy human individuals. Across the study: Three plates were used per donor for CD4 naive, three for CD4 memory, two for CD8 naive and one for CD8 memory. The study, taken as a whole, reports: Around 5% of naive CD4 clonotypes were common to a few donors.

Clones were sequenced by immunoSEQ multiplex PCR, and TCRdb holds only the in-frame ones, with some missing. The data hold about 960,000 clones, with approximately 80% observed a single time. Germline CDR1 is SGHAT and CDR2 is FQNNGV. V lost 4 bases to trimming and J lost 13 bases, with 14 bases between them. The CDR3 runs 13 residues. CD4+ cells were split into CD45RA+ naive and CD45RA-negative memory subsets. This receptor was identified in a man younger than 35 in good health. Specimen: memory CD4+ T cells sorted from blood. Subset given: CD45RA-negative fraction. V and J are TRBV11-2 and TRBJ1-6, with D hard to call. The CDR3 nucleotides are TGTGCCAGCAGCTGGGAGGGAATTCGGCCCCTCCACTTT. The encoded protein is CASSWEGIRPLHF.